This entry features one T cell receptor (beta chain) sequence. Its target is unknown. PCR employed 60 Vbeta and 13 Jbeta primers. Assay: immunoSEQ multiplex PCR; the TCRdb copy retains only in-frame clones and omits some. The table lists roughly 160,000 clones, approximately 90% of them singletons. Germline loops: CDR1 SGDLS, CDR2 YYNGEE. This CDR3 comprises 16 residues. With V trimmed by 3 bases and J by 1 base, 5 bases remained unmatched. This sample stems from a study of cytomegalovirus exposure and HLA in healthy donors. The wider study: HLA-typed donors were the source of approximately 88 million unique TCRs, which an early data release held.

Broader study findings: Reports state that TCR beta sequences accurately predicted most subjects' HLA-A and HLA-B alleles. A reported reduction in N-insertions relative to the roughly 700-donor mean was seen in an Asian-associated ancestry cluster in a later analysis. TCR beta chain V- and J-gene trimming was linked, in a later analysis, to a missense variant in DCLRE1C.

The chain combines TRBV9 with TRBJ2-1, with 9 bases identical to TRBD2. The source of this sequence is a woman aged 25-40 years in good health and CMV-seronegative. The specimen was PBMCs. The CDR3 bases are TGTGCCAGCAGCGAATTAGCGGGAGAGTCCTACAATGAGCAGTTCTTC. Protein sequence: CASSELAGESYNEQFF.